The TCR beta chain described here comes from a study of glioma-infiltrating T cells. The iRepertoire nested amplicon-rescue multiplex PCR amplified TCR alpha and beta CDR3s from RNA. Tissue mRNA or PBMC total RNA, about 95-450 ng, went into one-step reverse transcription and amplification. Each CDR3 protein gets one entry after TCRdb re-called the multiplex PCR reads with MiXCR. The sample has more than 95,000 distinct CDR3 sequences, 25% to 30% seen once. This clonotype has a count of ten or more. The sequence was collected from a human donor with low-grade glioma or glioblastoma, undergoing nonglioma brain surgery, or in good health (not recorded which). Sequencing was done on a sample of glioma tissue, nonneoplastic brain tissue, or PBMCs (not recorded which).

The CDR3 DNA is TGTGCCAGCAGTACAAACAGCGGACCCTTATGGCCCCAGCATTTT. Translation gives CASSTNSGPLWPQHF. The chain combines TRBV27 with TRBJ1-5; D gene uncertain. With 5 bases removed from V and 9 bases from J, the gap between germline ends came to 20 bases. The CDR3 consists of 15 residues. The V gene's germline CDR1 is MNHEY and CDR2 SMNVEV (reference sequence).